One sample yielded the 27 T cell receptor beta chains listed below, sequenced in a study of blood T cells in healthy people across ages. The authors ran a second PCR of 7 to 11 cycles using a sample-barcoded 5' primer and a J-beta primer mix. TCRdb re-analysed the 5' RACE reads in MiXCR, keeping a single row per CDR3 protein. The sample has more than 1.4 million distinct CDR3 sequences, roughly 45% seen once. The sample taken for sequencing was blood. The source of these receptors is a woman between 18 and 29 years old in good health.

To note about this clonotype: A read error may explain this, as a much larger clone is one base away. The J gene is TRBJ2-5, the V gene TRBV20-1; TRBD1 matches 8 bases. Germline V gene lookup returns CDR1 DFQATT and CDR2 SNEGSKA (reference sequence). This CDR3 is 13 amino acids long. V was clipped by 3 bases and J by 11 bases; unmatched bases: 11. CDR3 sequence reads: CSASPGGGNEQYF. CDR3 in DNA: TGCAGTGCTAGCCCAGGGGGCGGCAATGAGCAGTACTTC.

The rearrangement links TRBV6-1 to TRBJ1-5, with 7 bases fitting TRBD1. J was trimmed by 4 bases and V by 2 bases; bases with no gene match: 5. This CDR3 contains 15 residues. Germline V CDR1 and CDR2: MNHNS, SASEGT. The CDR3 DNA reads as TGTGCCAGCAGTGAACAGGGGGGCTTTAATCAGCCCCAGCATTTT. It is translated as CASSEQGGFNQPQHF.

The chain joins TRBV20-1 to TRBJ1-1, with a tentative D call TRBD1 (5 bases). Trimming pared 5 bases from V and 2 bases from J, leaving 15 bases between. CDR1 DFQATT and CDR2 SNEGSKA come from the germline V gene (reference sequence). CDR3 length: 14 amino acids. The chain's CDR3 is CSAGGRRLNTEAFF. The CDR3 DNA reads TGCAGTGCTGGGGGTAGACGGTTAAACACTGAAGCTTTCTTT.

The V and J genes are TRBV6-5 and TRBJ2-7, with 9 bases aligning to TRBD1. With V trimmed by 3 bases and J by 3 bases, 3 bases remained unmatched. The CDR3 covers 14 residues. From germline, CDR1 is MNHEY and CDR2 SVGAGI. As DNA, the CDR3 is TGTGCCAGCAGTTATATGGGACAGGGCTACGAGCAGTACTTC. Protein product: CASSYMGQGYEQYF.

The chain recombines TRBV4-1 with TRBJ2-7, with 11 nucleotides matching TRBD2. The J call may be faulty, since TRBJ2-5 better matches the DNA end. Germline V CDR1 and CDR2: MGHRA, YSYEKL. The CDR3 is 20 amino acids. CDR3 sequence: CASSQVAKTSGRSRSETQYF. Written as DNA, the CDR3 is TGCGCCAGCAGCCAAGTAGCTAAAACTAGCGGGAGATCGAGGTCTGAGACCCAGTACTTC.

CDR3 nucleotide sequence: TGTGCCAGCAGCGAGGGGACTACCCACTACGAGCGGTACTTC. As protein: CASSEGTTHYERYF. This chain uses TRBV7-9 with TRBJ2-4; 7 bases are shared with TRBD2. Germline loops: CDR1 SEHNR, CDR2 FQNEAQ (reference sequence). The CDR3 sequence is 14 residues long. V lost 5 bases and J lost 15; bases outside the gene matches: 16. Supplemented by reference TRBV7-9 and TRBJ2-4, the full variable domain reads DTGVSQNPRHKITKRGQNVTFRCDPISEHNRLYWYRQTLGQGPEFLTYFQNEAQLEKSRLLSDRFSAERPKGSFSTLEIQRTEQGDSAMYLCASSEGTTHYERYFGAGTRLSVL.

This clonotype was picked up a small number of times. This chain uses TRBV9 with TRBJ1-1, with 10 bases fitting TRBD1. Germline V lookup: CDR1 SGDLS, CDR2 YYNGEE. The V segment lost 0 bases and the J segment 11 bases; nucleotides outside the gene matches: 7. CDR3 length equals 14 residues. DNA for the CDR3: TGTGCCAGCAGCGTAGTTGGGACAGGGGAAGTCGCTTTCTTT. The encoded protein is CASSVVGTGEVAFF.

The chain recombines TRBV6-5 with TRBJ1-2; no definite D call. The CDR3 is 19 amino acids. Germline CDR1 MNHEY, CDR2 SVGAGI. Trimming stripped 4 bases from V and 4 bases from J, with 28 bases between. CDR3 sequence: CASSFHKADTILLSYGYTF. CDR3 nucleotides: TGTGCCAGCAGTTTTCATAAAGCCGACACGATCCTACTCAGCTATGGCTACACCTTC.

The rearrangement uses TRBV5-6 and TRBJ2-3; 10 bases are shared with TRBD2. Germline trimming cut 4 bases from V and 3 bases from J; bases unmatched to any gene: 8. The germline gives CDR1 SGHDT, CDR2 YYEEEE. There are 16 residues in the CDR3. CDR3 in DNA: TGTGCCAGCAGCCTGGGTAGCGGGAGGTGGACAGATACGCAGTATTTT. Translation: CASSLGSGRWTDTQYF.

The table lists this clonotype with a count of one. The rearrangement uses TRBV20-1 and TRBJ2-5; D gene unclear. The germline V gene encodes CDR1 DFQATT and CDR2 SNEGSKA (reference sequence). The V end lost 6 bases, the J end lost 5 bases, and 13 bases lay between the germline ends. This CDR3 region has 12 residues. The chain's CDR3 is CSAPLPLETQYF. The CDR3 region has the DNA TGCAGTGCCCCCCTGCCACTTGAGACCCAGTACTTC.

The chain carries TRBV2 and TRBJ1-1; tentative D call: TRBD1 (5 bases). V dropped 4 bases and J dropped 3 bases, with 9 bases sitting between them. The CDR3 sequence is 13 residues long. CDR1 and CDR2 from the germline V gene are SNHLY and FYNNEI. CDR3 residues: CASSVEGDTEAFF. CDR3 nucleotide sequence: TGTGCCAGCAGTGTAGAAGGGGACACTGAAGCTTTCTTT.

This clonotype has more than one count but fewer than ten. In DNA, the CDR3 is TGTGCCAGCAGTTTTTTTAGCGGGGCTTCCTACAATGAGCAGTTCTTC. Its translation: CASSFFSGASYNEQFF. The chain carries TRBV6-5 and TRBJ2-1; 8 bases match TRBD2. The CDR3 is 16 residues long. In germline, CDR1 is MNHEY, CDR2 SVGAGI. V lost 4 bases to trimming and J lost 1 base; unmatched junction nucleotides: 6.

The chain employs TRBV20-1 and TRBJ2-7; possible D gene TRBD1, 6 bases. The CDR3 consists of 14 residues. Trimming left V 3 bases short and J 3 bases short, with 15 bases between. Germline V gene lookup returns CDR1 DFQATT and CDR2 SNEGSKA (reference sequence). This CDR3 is CSASPGTHLYEQYF. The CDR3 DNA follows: TGCAGTGCTAGTCCCGGGACACACCTCTACGAGCAGTACTTC.

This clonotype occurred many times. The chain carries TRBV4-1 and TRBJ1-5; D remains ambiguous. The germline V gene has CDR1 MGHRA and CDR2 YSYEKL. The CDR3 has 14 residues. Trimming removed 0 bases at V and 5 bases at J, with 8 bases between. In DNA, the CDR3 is TGCGCCAGCAGCCAAGATCCAGGATATCAGCCCCAGCATTTT. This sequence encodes CASSQDPGYQPQHF.

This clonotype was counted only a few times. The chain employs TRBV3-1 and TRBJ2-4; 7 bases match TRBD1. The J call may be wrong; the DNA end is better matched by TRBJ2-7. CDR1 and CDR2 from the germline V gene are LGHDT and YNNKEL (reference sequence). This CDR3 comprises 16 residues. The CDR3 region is CASSQDPRQGPYEQYF. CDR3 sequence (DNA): TGTGCCAGCAGCCAAGATCCGCGACAGGGACCCTACGAGCAGTACTTC.

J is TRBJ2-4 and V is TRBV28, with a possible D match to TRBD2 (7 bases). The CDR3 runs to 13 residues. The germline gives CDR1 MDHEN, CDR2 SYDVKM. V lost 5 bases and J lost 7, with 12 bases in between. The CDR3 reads CASSPGGRNIQYF. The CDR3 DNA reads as TGTGCCAGCAGTCCGGGGGGCAGGAACATTCAGTACTTC.

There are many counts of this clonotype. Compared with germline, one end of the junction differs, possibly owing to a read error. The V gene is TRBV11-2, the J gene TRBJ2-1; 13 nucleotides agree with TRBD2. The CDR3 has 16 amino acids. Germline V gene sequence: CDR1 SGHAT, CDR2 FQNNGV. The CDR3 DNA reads TGCGCCAGCAGCCGGACTAGCGGGGGTTCCTACAATGAGCAGTTCTTC. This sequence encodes CASSRTSGGSYNEQFF. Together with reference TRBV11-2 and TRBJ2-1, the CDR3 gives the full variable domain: EAGVAQSPRYKIIEKRQSVAFWCNPISGHATLYWYQQILGQGPKLLIQFQNNGVVDDSQLPKDRFSAERLKGVDSTLKIQPAKLEDSAVYLCASSRTSGGSYNEQFFGPGTRLTVL.

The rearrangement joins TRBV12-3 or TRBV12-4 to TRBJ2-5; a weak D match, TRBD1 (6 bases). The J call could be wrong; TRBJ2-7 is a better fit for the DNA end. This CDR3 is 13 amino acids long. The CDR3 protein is CASSSGQATEQYF. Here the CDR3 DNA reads TGTGCCAGCAGCTCGGGACAAGCGACCGAGCAGTACTTC.

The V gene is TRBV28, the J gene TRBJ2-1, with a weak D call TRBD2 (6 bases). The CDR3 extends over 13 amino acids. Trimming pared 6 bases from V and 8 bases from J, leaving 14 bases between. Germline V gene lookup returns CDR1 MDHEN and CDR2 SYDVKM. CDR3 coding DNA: TGTGCCAGCAGACGAACGGGGGTGCATGAGCAGTTCTTC. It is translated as CASRRTGVHEQFF.

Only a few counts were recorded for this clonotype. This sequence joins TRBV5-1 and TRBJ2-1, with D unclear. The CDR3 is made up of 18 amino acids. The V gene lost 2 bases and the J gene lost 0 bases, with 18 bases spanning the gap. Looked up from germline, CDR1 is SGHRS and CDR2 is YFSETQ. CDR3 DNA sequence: TGCGCCAGCAGCTTTAATCGGGCCGGGCTGAGCTCCTACAATGAGCAGTTCTTC. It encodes CASSFNRAGLSSYNEQFF.

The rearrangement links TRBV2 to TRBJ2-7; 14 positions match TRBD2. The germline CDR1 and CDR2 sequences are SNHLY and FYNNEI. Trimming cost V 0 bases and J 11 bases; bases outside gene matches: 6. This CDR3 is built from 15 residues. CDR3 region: CASSEAPGLAGVEYF. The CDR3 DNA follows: TGTGCCAGCAGTGAAGCTCCGGGACTAGCGGGGGTAGAGTACTTC.

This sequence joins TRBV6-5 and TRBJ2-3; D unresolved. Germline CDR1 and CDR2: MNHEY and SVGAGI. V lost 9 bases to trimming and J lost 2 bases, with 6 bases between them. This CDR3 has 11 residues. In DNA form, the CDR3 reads TGTGCCAGTATGAACACAGATACGCAGTATTTT. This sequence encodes CASMNTDTQYF.

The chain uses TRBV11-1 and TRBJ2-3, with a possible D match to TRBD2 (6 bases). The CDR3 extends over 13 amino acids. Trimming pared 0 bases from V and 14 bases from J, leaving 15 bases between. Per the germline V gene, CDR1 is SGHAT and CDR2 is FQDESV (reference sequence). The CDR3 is CASSLAGTPSPYF. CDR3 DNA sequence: TGTGCCAGCAGCTTAGCTGGGACTCCTTCCCCGTATTTT.

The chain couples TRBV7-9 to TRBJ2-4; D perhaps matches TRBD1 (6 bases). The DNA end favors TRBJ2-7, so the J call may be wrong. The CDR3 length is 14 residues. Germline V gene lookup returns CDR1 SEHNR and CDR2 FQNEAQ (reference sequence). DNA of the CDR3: TGTGCCAGCAGCATAGGACAGACCCGCTACGAGCAGTACTTC. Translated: CASSIGQTRYEQYF.

This chain's CDR3 is CATSRDRDTIYF. The CDR3 coding sequence is TGTGCCACCAGCAGAGATCGGGACACCATATATTTT. The genes are TRBV15 and TRBJ1-3; no definite D call. Looked up from germline, CDR1 is LNHNV and CDR2 is YYDKDF (reference sequence). This CDR3 comprises 12 residues. V was pared by 0 bases and J by 8 bases, with 5 bases between.

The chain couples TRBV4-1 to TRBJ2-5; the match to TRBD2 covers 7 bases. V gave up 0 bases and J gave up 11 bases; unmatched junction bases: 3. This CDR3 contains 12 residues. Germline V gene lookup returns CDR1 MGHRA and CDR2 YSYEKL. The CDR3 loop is CASSQEGGSQYF. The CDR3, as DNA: TGCGCCAGCAGCCAAGAGGGAGGGTCACAGTACTTC.

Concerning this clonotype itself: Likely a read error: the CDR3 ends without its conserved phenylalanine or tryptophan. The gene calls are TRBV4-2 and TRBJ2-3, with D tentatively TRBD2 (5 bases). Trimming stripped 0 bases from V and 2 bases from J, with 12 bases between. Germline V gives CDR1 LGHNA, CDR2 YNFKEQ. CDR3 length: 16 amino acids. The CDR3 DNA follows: TGTGCCAGCAGCCAAGAGATGGACTCCCCCACAGATACGCAGTATATT. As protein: CASSQEMDSPTDTQYI.